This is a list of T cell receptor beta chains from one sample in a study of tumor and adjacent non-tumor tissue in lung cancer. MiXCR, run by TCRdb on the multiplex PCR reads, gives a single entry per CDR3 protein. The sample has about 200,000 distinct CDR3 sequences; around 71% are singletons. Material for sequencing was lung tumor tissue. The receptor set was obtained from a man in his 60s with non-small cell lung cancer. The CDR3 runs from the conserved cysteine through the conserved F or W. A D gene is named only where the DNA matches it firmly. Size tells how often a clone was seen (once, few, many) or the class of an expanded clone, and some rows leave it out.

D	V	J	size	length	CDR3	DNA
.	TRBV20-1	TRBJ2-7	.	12	CSASTGPYDQYF	TGCAGTGCTAGTACAGGGCCCTACGACCAATACTTC
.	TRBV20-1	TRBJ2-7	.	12	CSHDTGAHEQYF	TGCAGTCACGACACGGGTGCCCACGAGCAGTACTTC
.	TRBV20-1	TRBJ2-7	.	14	CRAKITRGPYEQYF	TGCAGGGCTAAGATAACAAGGGGCCCCTACGAGCAGTACTTC
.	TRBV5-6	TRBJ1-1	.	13	CASSLLQGSEASF	TGTGCCAGCAGCTTGCTTCAGGGTAGTGAAGCTTCTTTT
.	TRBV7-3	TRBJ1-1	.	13	CASSSTQRTEGFF	TGTGCCAGCAGCTCTACCCAACGGACTGAAGGTTTCTTT
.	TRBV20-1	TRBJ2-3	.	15	CNVWDVGGLTDTQYF	TGCAATGTGTGGGATGTAGGGGGGCTCACAGATACGCAGTATTTT
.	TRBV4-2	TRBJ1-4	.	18	CASSQDCPSQATNEKLFF	TGTGCCAGTAGCCAAGACTGTCCATCACAGGCAACTAATGAAAAACTGTTTTTT
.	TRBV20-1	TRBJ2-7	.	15	CSAEGGTRGLREQYF	TGCAGTGCTGAGGGAGGGACACGCGGACTACGGGAGCAGTACTTC
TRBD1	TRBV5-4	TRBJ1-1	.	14	CASSTTGVRAEAFF	TGTGCTAGCAGCACTACAGGGGTGCGTGCTGAAGCTTTCTTT
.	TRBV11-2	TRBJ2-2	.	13	CTSSDQYTGELFF	TGTACCAGCAGCGATCAGTATACCGGGGAGCTGTTTTTT
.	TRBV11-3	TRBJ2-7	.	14	CASRLTWGWGTHYF	.
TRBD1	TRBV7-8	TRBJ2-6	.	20	CASSFLQSGHSTGVANVLTF	TGTGCCAGCAGCTTCCTACAATCGGGACACTCAACAGGGGTGGCCAACGTCCTGACTTTC
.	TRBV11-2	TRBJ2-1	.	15	CANNLNPSSGAEQFF	TGTGCCAACAACTTAAATCCCTCGTCGGGCGCTGAGCAGTTCTTC
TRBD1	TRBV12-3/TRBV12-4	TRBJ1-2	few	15	CASSLSYRGEYGYTF	TGTGCCAGCAGTTTATCATACAGGGGGGAGTATGGCTACACCTTC
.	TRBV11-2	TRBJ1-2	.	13	CASSLLGARGYTF	TGTGCCAGCAGCTTATTAGGGGCTCGTGGCTACACCTTC
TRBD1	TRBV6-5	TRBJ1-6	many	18	CASSYGSTGGAPNSPLHF	TGTGCCAGCAGTTACGGTAGCACAGGGGGCGCCCCAAACTCACCCCTCCACTTT
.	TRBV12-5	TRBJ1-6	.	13	CANGLTLDSPLHF	TGTGCTAATGGTTTGACCCTTGATTCACCCCTCCACTTT
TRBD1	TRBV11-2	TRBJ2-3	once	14	CASRPGTGKDTQYF	TGTGCCAGCAGACCCGGGACAGGGAAAGATACGCAGTATTTT
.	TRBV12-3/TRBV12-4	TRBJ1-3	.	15	CASTWGPNSGNTIYF	TGTGCCAGCACATGGGGACCGAACAGTGGTAACACCATATATTTT
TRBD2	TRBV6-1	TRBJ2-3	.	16	CANTVLAGGSTDTQYF	TGTGCCAACACTGTACTAGCGGGAGGGAGCACAGATACGCAGTATTTT
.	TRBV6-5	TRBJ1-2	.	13	CASNLQGNYVYTF	TGTGCCAGCAATTTACAGGGAAACTATGTCTACACCTTC
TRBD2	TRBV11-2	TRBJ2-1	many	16	CASSLGTSGRFNEQFF	TGTGCCAGCAGCTTAGGGACTAGCGGGAGGTTTAATGAGCAGTTCTTC
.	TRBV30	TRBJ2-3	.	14	CAWSVQPITDTQYF	TGTGCCTGGAGTGTCCAGCCGATCACAGATACGCAGTATTTT
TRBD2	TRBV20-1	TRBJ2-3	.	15	CSAPKGAGGTDTLYF	TGCAGTGCTCCCAAAGGAGCGGGAGGAACAGATACGCTGTATTTT
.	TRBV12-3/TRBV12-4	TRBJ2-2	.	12	CASSHPGGELFF	TGTGCCAGCAGCCACCCAGGCGGGGAGCTGTTTTTT
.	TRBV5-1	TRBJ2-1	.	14	CASTLMGTYNEQLF	TGCGCCAGCACCTTGATGGGGACCTACAATGAGCAGCTCTTC
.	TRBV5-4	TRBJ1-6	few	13	CASSVDGVPPLHF	TGTGCCAGCAGCGTTGATGGGGTCCCACCCCTCCACTTT
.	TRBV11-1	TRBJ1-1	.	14	CASGLDRLETEAFF	TGTGCCAGCGGCTTAGACAGGTTGGAGACTGAAGCTTTCTTT
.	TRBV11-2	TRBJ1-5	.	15	CASSLENSGYQPQLF	TGTGCCAGTAGCTTAGAGAATAGCGGCTATCAGCCCCAGCTTTTT
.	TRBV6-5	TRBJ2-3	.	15	CASRDKVGGTDMQFF	TGTGCCAGCAGAGACAAGGTCGGGGGCACAGATATGCAGTTTTTT
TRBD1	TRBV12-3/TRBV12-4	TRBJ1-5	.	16	CTSSLGGTGNNEPQHF	TGTACCAGCAGTTTAGGGGGGACAGGGAACAATGAGCCCCAGCATTTT
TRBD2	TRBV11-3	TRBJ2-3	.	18	CASSSLRRERGGTDMQYF	TGTGCCAGCAGCTCCCTCCGTAGGGAGCGGGGGGGCACAGATATGCAGTATTTT
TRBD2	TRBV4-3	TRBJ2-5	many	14	CASSQTGGTETQYF	TGCGCCAGCAGCCAAACGGGGGGAACAGAGACCCAGTACTTC
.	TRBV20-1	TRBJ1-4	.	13	CSVTPRVREKQFF	TGCAGTGTTACGCCACGGGTTAGGGAAAAACAGTTTTTT
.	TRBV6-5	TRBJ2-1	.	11	CASTSYNEHFF	TGTGCCAGCACGTCCTACAATGAGCATTTCTTC
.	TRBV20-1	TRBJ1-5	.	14	CSASPGTDNQHQHF	TGCAGTGCCAGCCCCGGGACTGACAATCAGCACCAGCATTTT
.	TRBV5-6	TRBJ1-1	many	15	CASSLTPGEKAEAFF	TGTGCCAGCAGCTTAACCCCGGGGGAGAAGGCTGAAGCTTTCTTT
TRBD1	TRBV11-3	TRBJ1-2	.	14	CVSSLAGGYLSHTF	TGTGTCAGCAGCTTGGCAGGGGGCTATCTGAGCCACACCTTC
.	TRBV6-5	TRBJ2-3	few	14	CASSYRDNTDTQYF	TGTGCCAGCAGTTACAGGGACAACACTGATACGCAGTATTTT
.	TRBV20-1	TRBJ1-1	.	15	CSASLGGADNTEAFF	TGCAGTGCTAGTTTGGGGGGCGCGGACAACACTGAAGCTTTCTTT
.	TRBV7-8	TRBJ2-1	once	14	CASSSRTGTHEQFF	TGTGCCAGCAGCTCAAGGACTGGCACCCATGAGCAGTTCTTC
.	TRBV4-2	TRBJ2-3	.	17	CASSQRTALSGIDTQYF	TGTGCCAGCAGCCAAAGGACAGCCCTGAGTGGCATAGATACGCAGTATTTT